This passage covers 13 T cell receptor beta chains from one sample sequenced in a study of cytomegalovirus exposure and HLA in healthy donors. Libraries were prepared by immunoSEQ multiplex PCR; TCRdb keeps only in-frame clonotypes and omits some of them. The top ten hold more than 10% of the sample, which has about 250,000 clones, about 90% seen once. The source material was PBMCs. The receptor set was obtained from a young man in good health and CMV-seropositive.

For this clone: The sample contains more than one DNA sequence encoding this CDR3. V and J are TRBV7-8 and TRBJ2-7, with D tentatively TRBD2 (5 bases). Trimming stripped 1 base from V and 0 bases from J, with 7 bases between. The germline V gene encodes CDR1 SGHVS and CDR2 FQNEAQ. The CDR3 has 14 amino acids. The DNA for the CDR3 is TGTGCCAGCAGCTTAGAAGGGAGCTCCTACGAGCAGTACTTC. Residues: CASSLEGSSYEQYF.

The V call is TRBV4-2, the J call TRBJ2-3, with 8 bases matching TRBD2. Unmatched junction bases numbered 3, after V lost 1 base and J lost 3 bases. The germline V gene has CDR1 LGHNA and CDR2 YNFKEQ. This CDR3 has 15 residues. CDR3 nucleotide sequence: TGTGCCAGCAGCCAAGGAGCGGGAGAAACAGATACGCAGTATTTT. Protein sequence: CASSQGAGETDTQYF.

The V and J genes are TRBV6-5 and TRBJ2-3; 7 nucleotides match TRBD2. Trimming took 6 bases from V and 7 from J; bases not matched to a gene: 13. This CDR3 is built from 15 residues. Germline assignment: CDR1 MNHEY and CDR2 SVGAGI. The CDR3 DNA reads TGTGCCAGCAGCTCCTATAACGGGAGGATAAATACGCAGTATTTT. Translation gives CASSSYNGRINTQYF.

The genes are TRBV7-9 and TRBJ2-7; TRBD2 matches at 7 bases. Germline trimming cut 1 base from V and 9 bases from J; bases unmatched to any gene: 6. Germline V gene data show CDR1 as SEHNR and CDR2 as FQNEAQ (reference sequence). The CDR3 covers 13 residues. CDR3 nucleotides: TGTGCCAGCAGCTTAGGGTACCGCGGGGGGCAGTACTTC. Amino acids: CASSLGYRGGQYF. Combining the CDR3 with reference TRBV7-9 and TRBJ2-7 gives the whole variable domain DTGVSQNPRHKITKRGQNVTFRCDPISEHNRLYWYRQTLGQGPEFLTYFQNEAQLEKSRLLSDRFSAERPKGSFSTLEIQRTEQGDSAMYLCASSLGYRGGQYFGPGTRLTVT.

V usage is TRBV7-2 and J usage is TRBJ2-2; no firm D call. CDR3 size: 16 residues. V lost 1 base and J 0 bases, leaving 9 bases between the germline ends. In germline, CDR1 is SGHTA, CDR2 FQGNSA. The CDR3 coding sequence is TGTGCCAGCAGCTTAGGCTCCCTTCCGAACACCGGGGAGCTGTTTTTT. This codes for CASSLGSLPNTGELFF.

DNA of the CDR3: TGTGCCAGCAGCTGGGACAGTGATCAGCCCCAGCATTTT. It yields the protein CASSWDSDQPQHF. The chain is built from TRBV6-5 and TRBJ1-5, with 7 bases identical to TRBD1. Germline CDR1 is MNHEY and CDR2 is SVGAGI. V trimming: 6 bases; J trimming: 5 bases; junction bases outside the gene matches: 4. CDR3 length: 13 residues.

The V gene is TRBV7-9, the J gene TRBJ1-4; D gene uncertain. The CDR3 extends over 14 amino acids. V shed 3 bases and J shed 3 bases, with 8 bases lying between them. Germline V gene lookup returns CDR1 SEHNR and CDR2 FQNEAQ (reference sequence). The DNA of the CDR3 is TGTGCCAGCAGCTTGGACTTAGCTAATGAAAAACTGTTTTTT. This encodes CASSLDLANEKLFF.

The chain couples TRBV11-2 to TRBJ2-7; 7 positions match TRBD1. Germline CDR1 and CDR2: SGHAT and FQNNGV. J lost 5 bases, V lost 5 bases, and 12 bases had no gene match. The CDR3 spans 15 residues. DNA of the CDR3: TGTGCCAGCAGCCTAACAGGGGTAGAGTCCCACGAGCAGTACTTC. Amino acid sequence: CASSLTGVESHEQYF.

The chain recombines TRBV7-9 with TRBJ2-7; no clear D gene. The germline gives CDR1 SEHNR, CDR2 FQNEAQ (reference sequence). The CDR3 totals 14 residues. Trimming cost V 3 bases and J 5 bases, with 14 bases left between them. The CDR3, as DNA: TGTGCCAGCAGCTTCACTACCCGGAGAAACGAGCAGTACTTC. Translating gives CASSFTTRRNEQYF.

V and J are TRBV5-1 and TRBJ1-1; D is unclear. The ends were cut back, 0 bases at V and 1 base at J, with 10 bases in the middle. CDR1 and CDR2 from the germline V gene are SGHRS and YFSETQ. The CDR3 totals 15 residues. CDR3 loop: CASSLALGGNTEAFF. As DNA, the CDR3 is TGCGCCAGCAGCTTGGCCCTGGGAGGGAACACTGAAGCTTTCTTT.

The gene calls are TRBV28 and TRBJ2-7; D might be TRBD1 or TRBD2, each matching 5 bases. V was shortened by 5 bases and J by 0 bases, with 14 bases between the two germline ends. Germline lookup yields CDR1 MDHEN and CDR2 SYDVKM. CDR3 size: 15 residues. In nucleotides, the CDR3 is TGTGCCAGCAGTACAACCGGGACGGGCTCCTACGAGCAGTACTTC. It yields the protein CASSTTGTGSYEQYF.

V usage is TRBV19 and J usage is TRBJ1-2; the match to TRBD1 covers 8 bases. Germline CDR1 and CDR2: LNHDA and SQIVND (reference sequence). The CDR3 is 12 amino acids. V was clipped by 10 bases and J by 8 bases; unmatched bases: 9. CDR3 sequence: CATTTGAGGYTF. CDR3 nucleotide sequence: TGTGCCACCACGACAGGGGCGGGAGGCTACACCTTC.

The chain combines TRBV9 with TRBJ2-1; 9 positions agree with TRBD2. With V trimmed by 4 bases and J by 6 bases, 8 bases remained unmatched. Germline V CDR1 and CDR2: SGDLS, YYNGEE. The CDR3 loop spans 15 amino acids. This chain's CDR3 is CASSRVAGAGNEQFF. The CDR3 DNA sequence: TGTGCCAGCAGCCGAGTAGCGGGAGCGGGCAATGAGCAGTTCTTC.